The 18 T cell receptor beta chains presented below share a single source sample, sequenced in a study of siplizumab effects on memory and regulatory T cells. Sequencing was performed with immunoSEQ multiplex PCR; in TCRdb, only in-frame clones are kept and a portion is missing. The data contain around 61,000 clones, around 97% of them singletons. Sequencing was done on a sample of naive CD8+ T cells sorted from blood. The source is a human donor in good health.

This CDR3 is CASSTDGLYYGYTF. CDR3 coding DNA: TGCGCCAGCAGCACCGACGGACTATACTATGGCTACACCTTC. V and J are TRBV5-1 and TRBJ1-2; no clear D gene. The ends were cut back, 4 bases at V and 3 bases at J, with 13 bases in the middle. The CDR3 extends over 14 amino acids. Germline loops: CDR1 SGHRS, CDR2 YFSETQ.

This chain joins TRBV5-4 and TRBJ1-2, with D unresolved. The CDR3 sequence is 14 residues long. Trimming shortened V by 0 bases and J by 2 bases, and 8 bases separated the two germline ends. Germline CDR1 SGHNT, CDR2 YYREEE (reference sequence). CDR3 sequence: CASSLVPENYGYTF. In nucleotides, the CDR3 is TGTGCCAGCAGCTTGGTTCCAGAGAACTATGGCTACACCTTC. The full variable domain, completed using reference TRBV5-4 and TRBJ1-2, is ETGVTQSPTHLIKTRGQQVTLRCSSQSGHNTVSWYQQALGQGPQFIFQYYREEENGRGNFPPRFSGLQFPNYSSELNVNALELDDSALYLCASSLVPENYGYTFGSGTRLTVV.

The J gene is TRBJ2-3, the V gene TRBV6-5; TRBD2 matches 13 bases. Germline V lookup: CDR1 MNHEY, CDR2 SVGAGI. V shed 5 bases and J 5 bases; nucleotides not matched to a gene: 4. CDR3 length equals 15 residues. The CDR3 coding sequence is TGTGCCAGCAGTCTGACTAGCGGGAGGTTAGATACGCAGTATTTT. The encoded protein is CASSLTSGRLDTQYF.

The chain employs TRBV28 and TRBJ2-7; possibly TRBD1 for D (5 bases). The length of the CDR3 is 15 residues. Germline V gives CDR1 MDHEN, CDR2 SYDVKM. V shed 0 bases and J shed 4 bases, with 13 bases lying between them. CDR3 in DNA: TGTGCCAGCAGTTTATGGCCAGGGTTAAGGTACGAGCAGTACTTC. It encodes CASSLWPGLRYEQYF.

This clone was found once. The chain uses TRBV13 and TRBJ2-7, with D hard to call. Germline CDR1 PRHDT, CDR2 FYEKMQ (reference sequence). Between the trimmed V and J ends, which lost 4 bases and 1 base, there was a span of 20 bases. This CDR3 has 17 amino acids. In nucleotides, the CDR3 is TGTGCCAGCAGCTCCAAAACGGCAGCAGTTCGGTCCTACGAGCAGTACTTC. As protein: CASSSKTAAVRSYEQYF.

The CDR3 sequence is CASGLKQVYNEQFF. The CDR3 region has the DNA TGTGCTAGTGGTTTGAAGCAGGTATACAATGAGCAGTTCTTC. The chain couples TRBV12-5 to TRBJ2-1; D unclear. The CDR3 length is 14 residues. Per the germline V gene, CDR1 is LGHNT and CDR2 is FRNRAP. Trimming stripped 2 bases from V and 4 bases from J, with 9 bases between. Looking up the rest from reference TRBV12-5 and TRBJ2-1 gives the full variable domain: DARVTQTPRHKVTEMGQEVTMRCQPILGHNTVFWYRQTMMQGLELLAYFRNRAPLDDSGMPKDRFSAEMPDATLATLKIQPSEPRDSAVYFCASGLKQVYNEQFFGPGTRLTVL.

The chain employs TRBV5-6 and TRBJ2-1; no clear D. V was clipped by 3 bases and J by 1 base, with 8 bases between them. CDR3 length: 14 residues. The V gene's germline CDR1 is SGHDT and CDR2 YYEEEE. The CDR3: CASSSGRSYNEQFF. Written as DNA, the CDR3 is TGTGCCAGCAGCTCAGGACGTTCCTACAATGAGCAGTTCTTC.

The CDR3 nucleotides are TGTGCCTGGAGTGACCCGGACAGGGACCTCTTAACAGATACGCAGTATTTT. This gives the protein CAWSDPDRDLLTDTQYF. The chain joins TRBV30 to TRBJ2-3; 8 positions agree with TRBD1. Looked up from germline, CDR1 is GTSNPN and CDR2 is SVGIG (reference sequence). V dropped 1 base and J dropped 3; count of bases not matched to a gene: 12. This CDR3 has 17 amino acids.

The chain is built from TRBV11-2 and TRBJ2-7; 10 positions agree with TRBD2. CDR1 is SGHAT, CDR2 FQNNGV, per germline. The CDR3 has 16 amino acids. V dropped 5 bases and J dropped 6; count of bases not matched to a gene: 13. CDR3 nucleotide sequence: TGTGCCAGCAGCCGATCTCCTAGCGGGAGAACGCGCGAGCAGTACTTC. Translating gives CASSRSPSGRTREQYF.

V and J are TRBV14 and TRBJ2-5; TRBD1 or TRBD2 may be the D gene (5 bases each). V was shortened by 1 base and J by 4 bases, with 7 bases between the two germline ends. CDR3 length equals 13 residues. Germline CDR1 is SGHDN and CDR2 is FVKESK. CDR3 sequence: CASSQAGGETQYF. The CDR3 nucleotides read TGTGCCAGCAGCCAAGCTGGGGGAGAGACCCAGTACTTC.

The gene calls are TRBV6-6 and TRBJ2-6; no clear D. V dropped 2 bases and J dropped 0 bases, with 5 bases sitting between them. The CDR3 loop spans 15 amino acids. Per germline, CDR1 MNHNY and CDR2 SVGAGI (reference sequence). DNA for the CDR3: TGTGCCAGCAGTTACGGTGGCTCTGGGGCCAACGTCCTGACTTTC. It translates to CASSYGGSGANVLTF.

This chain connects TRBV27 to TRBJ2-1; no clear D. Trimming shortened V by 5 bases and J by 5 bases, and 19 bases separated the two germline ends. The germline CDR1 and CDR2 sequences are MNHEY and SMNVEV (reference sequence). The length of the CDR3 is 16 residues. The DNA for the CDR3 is TGTGCCAGCAGTACCCCTTTTGCCCAAAATAACAATGAGCAGTTCTTC. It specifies CASSTPFAQNNNEQFF.

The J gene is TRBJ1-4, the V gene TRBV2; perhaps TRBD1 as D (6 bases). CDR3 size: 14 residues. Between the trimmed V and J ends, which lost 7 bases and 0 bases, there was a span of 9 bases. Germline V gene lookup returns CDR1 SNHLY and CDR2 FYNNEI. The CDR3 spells CASMRTATNEKLFF. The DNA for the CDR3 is TGTGCCAGCATGAGGACAGCAACTAATGAAAAACTGTTTTTT.

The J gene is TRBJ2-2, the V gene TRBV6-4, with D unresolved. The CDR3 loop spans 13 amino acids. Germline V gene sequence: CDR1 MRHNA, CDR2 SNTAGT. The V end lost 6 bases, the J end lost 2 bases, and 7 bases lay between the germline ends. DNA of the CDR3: TGTGCCAGCAGGCAGGCAAACACCGGGGAGCTGTTTTTT. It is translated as CASRQANTGELFF.

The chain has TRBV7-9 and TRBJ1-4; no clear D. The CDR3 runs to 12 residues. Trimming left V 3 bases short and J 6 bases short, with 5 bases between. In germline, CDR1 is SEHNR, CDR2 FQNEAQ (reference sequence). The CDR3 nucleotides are TGTGCCAGCAGCTTGTCAGATGAAAAACTGTTTTTT. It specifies CASSLSDEKLFF.

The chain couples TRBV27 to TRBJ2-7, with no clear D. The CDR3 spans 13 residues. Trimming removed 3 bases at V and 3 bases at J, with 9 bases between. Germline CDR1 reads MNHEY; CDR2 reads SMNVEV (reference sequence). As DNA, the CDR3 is TGTGCCAGCAGTTTTGCAGTCGGCTACGAGCAGTACTTC. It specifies CASSFAVGYEQYF.

CDR3 coding DNA: TGTGCCAGCAGTCAAAATCAGCCCCAGCATTTT. It yields the protein CASSQNQPQHF. The chain couples TRBV28 to TRBJ1-5; D gene unclear. The CDR3 sequence is 11 residues long. Trimming took off 5 bases at V and 4 bases at J, with 3 bases between the two ends. Germline V gene sequence: CDR1 MDHEN, CDR2 SYDVKM.

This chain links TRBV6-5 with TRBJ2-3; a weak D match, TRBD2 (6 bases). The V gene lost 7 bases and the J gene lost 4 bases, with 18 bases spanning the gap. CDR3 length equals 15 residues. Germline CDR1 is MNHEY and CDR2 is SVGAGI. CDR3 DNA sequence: TGTGCCAGCACCCCGGGGGATATTTTATCAGATACGCAGTATTTT. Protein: CASTPGDILSDTQYF.